This T cell receptor (beta chain) came from a study of cytomegalovirus exposure and HLA in healthy donors. Study-wide context: The same platform was used for the 110 or so validation repertoires and the approximately 700 first-cohort repertoires, a later analysis reported. Regarding the study as a whole: Associated with cytomegalovirus, according to the listing, were approximately 160 TCR beta chains. CMV antigen specificity of three CMV-associated chains was confirmed in vitro.

Turning to this clone: The antigen is not known.

The assay was immunoSEQ multiplex PCR, and TCRdb's table has in-frame clones only and misses some. Counted here are roughly 250,000 clones, about 90% occurring once; the ten biggest clones make up 1% to 1.5%. CDR1 is SGHRS and CDR2 is YFSETQ in the germline V gene. Trimming shortened V by 0 bases and J by 2 bases, and 13 bases separated the two germline ends. The CDR3 length is 16 residues. The sample was PBMCs. The V and J genes are TRBV5-1 and TRBJ2-3; a weak D match, TRBD2 (6 bases). The clonotype was recovered from a woman aged 25 to 39 in good health and CMV-seropositive. The CDR3 bases are TGCGCCAGCAGCTTGGCCAGGCGGGAAGTCACAGATACGCAGTATTTT. Translating it yields CASSLARREVTDTQYF. Full variable domain (missing parts from reference TRBV5-1 and TRBJ2-3): KAGVTQTPRYLIKTRGQQVTLSCSPISGHRSVSWYQQTPGQGLQFLFEYFSETQRNKGNFPGRFSGRQFSNSRSEMNVSTLELGDSALYLCASSLARREVTDTQYFGPGTRLTVL.